The 3 T cell receptor beta chains given below trace back to one sample, sequenced in a study of early T cells in non-severe SARS-CoV-2 infection. TCRdb used MiXCR to reprocess the 5' RACE reads, holding one entry per CDR3 protein. Of approximately 23,000 distinct CDR3 sequences listed, around 4% are singletons. Input material: whole blood. Every receptor here comes from an adult who was a healthcare worker with PCR-confirmed SARS-CoV-2 infection or an uninfected control (not recorded which).

This clonotype was found many times. This rearrangement joins TRBV7-2 to TRBJ2-7, with a weak D call TRBD2 (6 bases). Looked up from germline, CDR1 is SGHTA and CDR2 is FQGNSA. The CDR3 is 16 residues long. The V and J ends lost 1 base and 2 bases respectively, with 15 bases between them. The CDR3 coding sequence is TGTGCCAGCAGCTTAGTGGGGGGTGGTAGGACCTACGAGCAGTACTTC. This sequence encodes CASSLVGGGRTYEQYF.

Notes on this clonotype: This may come from a read error, since a much larger clone is one base off. The V call is TRBV11-2, the J call TRBJ2-1; 7 bases line up with TRBD1. In germline, CDR1 is SGHAT, CDR2 FQNNGV. With 8 bases clipped from V and 4 bases from J, the junction kept 5 bases outside the gene matches. There are 13 residues in the CDR3. DNA of the CDR3: TGTGCCAGCTCCGCGGACAGGTACAATGAGCAGTTCTTC. Amino acid sequence: CASSADRYNEQFF.

This clonotype was counted ten times or more. This rearrangement joins TRBV7-2 to TRBJ2-1, with D possibly matching TRBD2 (6 bases). Trimming removed 3 bases from V and 4 bases from J, with 10 bases in between. This CDR3 comprises 14 residues. The germline CDR1 and CDR2 sequences are SGHTA and FQGNSA. The CDR3: CASSLGDLYNEQFF. As DNA, the CDR3 is TGTGCCAGCAGCTTGGGGGACTTATACAATGAGCAGTTCTTC.